This TCR beta chain is from a study of metastatic and nonmetastatic thyroid tumors. General study findings and limits: Reports indicated that malignant thyroid tumors showed significantly higher TCR beta diversity than benign nodules did, in blood and tumor.

On this clone itself: Its antigen is still unknown.

Trimming took 6 bases from V and 12 from J; bases not matched to a gene: 12. The CDR3 length is 15 residues. Germline V gene lookup returns CDR1 MNHNS and CDR2 SASEGT. No treatment of any kind had been given to any patient before thyroid surgery. TCRdb re-called clones from the PCR reads using MiXCR. Here the sample spans about 15,000 clones, around 23% being singletons. The material sequenced was adjacent normal tissue. The chain carries TRBV6-1 and TRBJ2-1; the match to TRBD1 covers 12 bases. The TCR comes from a female donor with papillary thyroid cancer or a benign thyroid nodule (not recorded which). Some clones in this sample may be carry-over from other donors' samples. CDR3 DNA sequence: TGTGCCAGCAGACAGGGACAGGGGGCTGGTCCCGTGCAGTTCTTC. Residues: CASRQGQGAGPVQFF.